The text below deals with one T cell receptor beta chain. Antigen: not known. The data derive from a study of blood T cells in healthy people across ages. Study-wide results and limits: Age advanced and TCR beta diversity per million T cells fell, roughly linearly.

Primed by a sample-barcoded 5' primer and a J-beta primer mix, a second PCR proceeded for about 6 to 12 cycles. TCRdb reprocessed the 5' RACE reads via MiXCR and lists one record per CDR3 protein. This sample has around 1.5 million distinct CDR3 sequences; almost 60% occur once, and the top ten carry 5% to 7%. Every sample gave at least 5 micrograms of total RNA when it was extracted. The length of the CDR3 is 16 residues. Germline values: CDR1 SGHRS, CDR2 YFSETQ. V lost 3 bases to trimming and J lost 11 bases; unmatched junction nucleotides: 13. The gene calls are TRBV5-1 and TRBJ1-6, with 8 bases fitting TRBD1. This TCR was sampled from a man younger than 30 in good health. The sample was blood. The CDR3 protein is CASSYYGDRTGTPLHF. The CDR3 DNA sequence: TGCGCCAGCAGCTATTACGGGGACAGGACAGGGACACCCCTCCACTTT.